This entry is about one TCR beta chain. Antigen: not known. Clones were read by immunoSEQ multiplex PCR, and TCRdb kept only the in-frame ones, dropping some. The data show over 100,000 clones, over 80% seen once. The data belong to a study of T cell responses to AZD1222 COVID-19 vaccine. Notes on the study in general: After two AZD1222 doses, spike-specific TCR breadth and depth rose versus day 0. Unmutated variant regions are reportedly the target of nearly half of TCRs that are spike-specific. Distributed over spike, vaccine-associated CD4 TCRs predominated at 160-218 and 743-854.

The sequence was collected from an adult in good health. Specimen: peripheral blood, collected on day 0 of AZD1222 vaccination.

The DNA of the CDR3 is TGTGCCAGCAGCCACAGACAGGGTCCCTACGAGCAGTACTTC. It specifies CASSHRQGPYEQYF. This sequence joins TRBV13 and TRBJ2-7, with 7 bases lining up with TRBD1. The length of the CDR3 is 14 residues. V dropped 5 bases and J dropped 2; count of bases not matched to a gene: 6. CDR1 and CDR2 from the germline V gene are PRHDT and FYEKMQ (reference sequence).